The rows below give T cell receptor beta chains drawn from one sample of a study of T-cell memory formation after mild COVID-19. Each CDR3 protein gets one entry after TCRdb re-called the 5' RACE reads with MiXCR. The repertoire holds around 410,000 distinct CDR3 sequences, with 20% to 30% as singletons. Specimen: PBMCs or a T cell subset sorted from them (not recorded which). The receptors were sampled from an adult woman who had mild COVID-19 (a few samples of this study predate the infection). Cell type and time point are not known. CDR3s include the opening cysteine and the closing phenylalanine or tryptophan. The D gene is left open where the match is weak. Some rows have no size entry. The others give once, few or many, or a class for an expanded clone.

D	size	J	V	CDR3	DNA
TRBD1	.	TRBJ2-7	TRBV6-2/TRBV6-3	CASSYAPAGGSYEQYF	TGTGCCAGCAGTTACGCCCCGGCAGGGGGATCCTACGAGCAGTACTTC
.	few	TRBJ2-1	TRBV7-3	CASSLTSALNEQFF	TGTGCCAGCAGCTTAACGTCGGCTCTCAATGAGCAGTTCTTC
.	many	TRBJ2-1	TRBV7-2	CASSSPGTTNYNEQFF	TGTGCCAGCAGCTCCCCCGGGACGACCAACTACAATGAGCAGTTCTTC
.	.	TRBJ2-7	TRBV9	CASSVGGGDSYEQYF	TGTGCCAGCAGCGTAGGAGGGGGAGACTCCTACGAGCAGTACTTC
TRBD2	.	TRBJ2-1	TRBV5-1	CASTERGGINEQFF	TGCGCCAGCACTGAGCGGGGGGGTATAAATGAGCAGTTCTTC
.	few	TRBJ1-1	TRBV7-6	CASSPPPPGTEAFF	TGTGCCAGCAGCCCTCCACCCCCCGGCACTGAAGCTTTCTTT
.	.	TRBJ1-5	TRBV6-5	CASRGTGSNQPQHF	TGTGCCAGCAGGGGGACGGGTAGCAATCAGCCCCAGCATTTT
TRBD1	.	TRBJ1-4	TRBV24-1	CATSEAGTGDGEKLFF	TGTGCCACCAGTGAGGCCGGGACAGGGGACGGCGAAAAACTGTTTTTT
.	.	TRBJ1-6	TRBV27	CASSFGAVTHMRSPLHF	TGTGCCAGCAGTTTTGGGGCGGTGACGCACATGAGGTCACCCCTCCACTTT
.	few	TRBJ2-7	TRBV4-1	CASSQDQWGLYEQYF	TGCGCCAGCAGCCAAGATCAATGGGGCCTATACGAGCAGTACTTC
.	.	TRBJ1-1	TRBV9	CASSVGPENTEAFF	TGTGCCAGCAGCGTAGGTCCTGAGAACACTGAAGCTTTCTTT
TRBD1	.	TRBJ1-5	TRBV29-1	CSVQGGYNQPQHF	TGCAGCGTCCAGGGGGGCTACAATCAGCCCCAGCATTTT
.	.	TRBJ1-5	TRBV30	CAWSGQGLGPQHF	TGTGCCTGGAGTGGTCAGGGGCTGGGTCCCCAGCATTTT
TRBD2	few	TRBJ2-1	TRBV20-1	CSARILAADSYNEQFF	TGCAGTGCTAGGATACTAGCGGCAGACTCCTACAATGAGCAGTTCTTC
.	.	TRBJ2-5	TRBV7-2	CASSSPNTETQYF	TGTGCCAGCAGCTCCCCCAACACAGAGACCCAGTACTTC
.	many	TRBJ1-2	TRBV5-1	CASNLGGLEDYGYTF	TGCGCCAGCAATCTCGGGGGACTTGAGGACTATGGCTACACCTTC
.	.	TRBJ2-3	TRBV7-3	CASSLTSGFSFNPDTQYF	TGTGCCAGCAGCTTAACTTCCGGTTTCAGCTTCAACCCGGATACGCAGTATTTT
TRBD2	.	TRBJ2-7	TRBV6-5	CASSSSHAGLAGGPGYEQYF	TGTGCCAGCAGTTCCTCCCACGCCGGACTAGCGGGGGGGCCGGGGTACGAGCAGTACTTC
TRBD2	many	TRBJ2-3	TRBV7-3	CASSLTAGGLADTQYF	TGTGCCAGCAGCTTAACAGCGGGAGGTCTTGCAGATACGCAGTATTTT
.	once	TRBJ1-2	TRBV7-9	CASSLVGTGYYGYTF	TGTGCCAGCAGCTTAGTGGGGACTGGGTACTATGGCTACACCTTC
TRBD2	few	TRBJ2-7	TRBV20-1	CSATSGGSYEQYF	TGCAGTGCTACTAGCGGGGGCTCCTACGAGCAGTACTTC
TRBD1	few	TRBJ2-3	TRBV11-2	CASSRDRGDTQYF	TGTGCCAGCAGCCGAGACAGGGGAGATACGCAGTATTTT
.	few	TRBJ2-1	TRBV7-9	CASTLGVASYNEQFF	TGTGCCAGCACCCTAGGGGTGGCCTCCTACAATGAGCAGTTCTTC
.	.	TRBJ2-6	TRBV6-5	CASSQSLPARGANVLTF	TGTGCCAGCAGTCAGTCCCTGCCGGCGCGCGGGGCCAACGTCCTGACTTTC
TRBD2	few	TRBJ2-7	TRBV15	CATSRDLTSGTYEQYF	TGTGCCACCAGCAGAGATCTGACTAGCGGAACCTACGAGCAGTACTTC
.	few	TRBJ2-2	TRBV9	CASSVGGAPTGELFF	TGTGCCAGCAGCGTAGGGGGGGCTCCAACCGGGGAGCTGTTTTTT
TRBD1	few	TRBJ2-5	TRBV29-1	CSVEGGQGETQYF	TGCAGCGTTGAAGGGGGACAGGGAGAGACCCAGTACTTC
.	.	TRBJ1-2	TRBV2	CASTGRVNYGYTF	TGTGCCAGTACAGGGAGGGTTAACTATGGCTACACCTTC
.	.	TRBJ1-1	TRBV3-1	CASSLEGTGKAFF	TGTGCCAGCAGCCTCGAGGGAACGGGGAAAGCTTTCTTT
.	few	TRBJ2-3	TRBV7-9	CASSTSGSPDTQYF	TGTGCCAGCAGTACTAGTGGGTCCCCGGATACGCAGTATTTT
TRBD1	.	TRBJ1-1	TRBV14	CASSQRTGTANTEAFF	TGTGCCAGCAGCCAAAGAACCGGGACAGCGAACACTGAAGCTTTCTTT
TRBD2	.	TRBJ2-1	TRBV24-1	CATRLAGASSDEQFF	TGTGCCACCAGGTTAGCGGGAGCTAGTAGCGATGAGCAGTTCTTC
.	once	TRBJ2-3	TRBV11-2	CASSPRTGREYF	TGTGCCAGCAGCCCGCGGACAGGGAGGGAGTATTTT
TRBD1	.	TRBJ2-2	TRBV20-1	CSAYRGDTGELFF	TGCAGTGCGTACAGGGGGGACACCGGGGAGCTGTTTTTT
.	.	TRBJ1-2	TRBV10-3	CAISEREAGYTF	TGTGCCATCAGTGAGCGGGAGGCGGGCTACACCTTC
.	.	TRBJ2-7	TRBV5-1	CASSLSPDSYEQYF	TGCGCCAGCAGCTTGTCCCCAGATTCCTACGAGCAGTACTTC
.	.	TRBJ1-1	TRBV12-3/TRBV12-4	CASSSRKGGLLNTEAFF	TGTGCCAGCAGTTCCCGTAAAGGGGGGCTCTTGAACACTGAAGCTTTCTTT
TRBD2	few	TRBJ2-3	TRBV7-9	CASSSLLAGTDTQYF	TGTGCCAGCAGCAGCTTACTAGCGGGCACAGATACGCAGTATTTT
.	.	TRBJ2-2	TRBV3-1	CASSQGRQPTGELFF	TGTGCCAGCAGCCAAGGTCGGCAGCCCACCGGGGAGCTGTTTTTT
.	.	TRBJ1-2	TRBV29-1	CSVEGPGLRGEGYTF	TGCAGCGTTGAAGGCCCGGGACTCCGCGGCGAGGGCTACACCTTC